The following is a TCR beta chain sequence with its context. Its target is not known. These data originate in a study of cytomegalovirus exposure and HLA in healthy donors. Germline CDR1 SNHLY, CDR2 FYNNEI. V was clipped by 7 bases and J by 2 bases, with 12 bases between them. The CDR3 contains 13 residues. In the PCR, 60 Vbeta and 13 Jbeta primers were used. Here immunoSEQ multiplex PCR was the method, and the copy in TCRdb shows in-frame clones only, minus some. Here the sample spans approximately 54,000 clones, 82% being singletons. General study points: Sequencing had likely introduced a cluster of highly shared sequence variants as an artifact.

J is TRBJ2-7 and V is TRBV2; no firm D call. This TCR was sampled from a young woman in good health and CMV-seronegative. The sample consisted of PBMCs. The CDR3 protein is CASTKELTYEQYF. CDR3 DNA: TGTGCCAGCACCAAGGAGCTCACCTACGAGCAGTACTTC.